Presented here are 32 T cell receptor beta chains from one specimen sequenced in a study of PD-1 blockade in classical Hodgkin lymphoma. Here immunoSEQ multiplex PCR was the method, and the copy in TCRdb shows in-frame clones only, minus some. Among under 1,500 clones listed, just over 85% were seen once. There was relapse after autologous stem cell transplantation in every patient, and there was variation in brentuximab vedotin exposure. The material was peripheral blood mononuclear cells (PBMCs), obtained at baseline. The receptors originated from a human donor with classical Hodgkin lymphoma.

The CDR3 sequence is CASLTGGHYQDTQYF. CDR3 bases: TGTGCCTCCCTCACCGGGGGACACTATCAAGATACGCAGTATTTT. This chain joins TRBV5-6 and TRBJ2-3; the D call may be TRBD1 or TRBD2 (6 bases each). This CDR3 has 15 residues. CDR1 is SGHDT and CDR2 is YYEEEE in the germline V gene. V lost 10 bases and J lost 5, with 23 bases in between.

J is TRBJ2-7 and V is TRBV11-3; no clear D. V was pared by 1 base and J by 9 bases, with 13 bases between. Germline CDR1 reads SGHNT; CDR2 reads YENEEA. This CDR3 is 13 amino acids long. CDR3 DNA: TGTGCCAGCAGCTTAGGCGGCCTCTGGGGGCAGTACGTC. Its translation: CASSLGGLWGQYV.

The chain joins TRBV30 to TRBJ2-3; possibly TRBD2 for D (5 bases). The ends were cut back, 0 bases at V and 3 bases at J, with 10 bases in the middle. Per germline, CDR1 GTSNPN and CDR2 SVGIG (reference sequence). The CDR3 contains 14 residues. CDR3: CAWSVRAGTDTQYF. CDR3 nucleotide sequence: TGTGCCTGGAGTGTACGGGCGGGTACAGATACGCAGTATTTT.

The V gene is TRBV5-1, the J gene TRBJ1-5; 7 nucleotides line up with TRBD1. With V trimmed by 1 base and J by 4 bases, 5 bases remained unmatched. The length of the CDR3 is 15 residues. Germline values: CDR1 SGHRS, CDR2 YFSETQ. The CDR3 loop reads CASSLTGQRNQPQHF. In DNA form, the CDR3 reads TGCGCCAGCAGCTTGACGGGACAGAGAAATCAGCCCCAGCATTTT. The full variable domain, in which reference TRBV5-1 and TRBJ1-5 provide the parts outside the CDR3, is KAGVTQTPRYLIKTRGQQVTLSCSPISGHRSVSWYQQTPGQGLQFLFEYFSETQRNKGNFPGRFSGRQFSNSRSEMNVSTLELGDSALYLCASSLTGQRNQPQHFGDGTRLSIL.

J is TRBJ2-1 and V is TRBV2; tentative D call: TRBD2 (6 bases). This CDR3 has 19 residues. Germline V CDR1 and CDR2: SNHLY, FYNNEI. Trimming left V 0 bases short and J 1 base short, with 19 bases between. The CDR3 is CASSEAGRYGGSSYNEQFF. CDR3 DNA: TGTGCCAGCAGTGAAGCGGGACGGTACGGGGGAAGTTCCTACAATGAGCAGTTCTTC.

The chain is built from TRBV5-1 and TRBJ1-1; D remains unclear. CDR3 size: 14 residues. V lost 4 bases and J lost 1, with 11 bases in between. Germline CDR1 is SGHRS and CDR2 is YFSETQ. CDR3 nucleotide sequence: TGCGCCAGCAGCCGCATGGGAGCGAACACTGAAGCTTTCTTT. Translating it yields CASSRMGANTEAFF.

In this sample, this clone is large. In DNA form, the CDR3 reads TGTGCCACCAGCAGAGATCGTGCAGGGGGCGGGTATGGCTACACCTTC. It codes for CATSRDRAGGGYGYTF. The chain combines TRBV15 with TRBJ1-2; 8 positions match TRBD1. The CDR3 length is 16 residues. Germline V lookup: CDR1 LNHNV, CDR2 YYDKDF (reference sequence). V lost 0 bases to trimming and J lost 5 bases; unmatched junction nucleotides: 8.

This chain links TRBV10-2 with TRBJ2-5; no definite D call. The CDR3 is 18 residues long. V was clipped by 4 bases and J by 3 bases, with 24 bases between them. From germline, CDR1 is WSHSY and CDR2 SAAADI. The CDR3 nucleotides are TGCGCCAGCAGTGCCCCCACCACTCGATGGGCCCGGGAAGAGACCCAGTACTTC. It yields the protein CASSAPTTRWAREETQYF.

The chain is built from TRBV4-1 and TRBJ2-1; D remains unclear. The germline V gene has CDR1 MGHRA and CDR2 YSYEKL. The CDR3 extends over 14 amino acids. Trimming shortened V by 1 base and J by 4 bases, and 8 bases separated the two germline ends. The CDR3 DNA reads TGCGCCAGCAGCCAAGGGCTGCTGTACAATGAGCAGTTCTTC. It codes for CASSQGLLYNEQFF.

V gene TRBV5-1 combines with J gene TRBJ2-3; TRBD2 is a possible D gene (6 bases). CDR3 length: 15 amino acids. The V gene lost 4 bases and the J gene lost 1 base, with 13 bases spanning the gap. Germline V lookup: CDR1 SGHRS, CDR2 YFSETQ. The CDR3 reads CASSLRDLRTDTQYF. In DNA form, the CDR3 reads TGCGCCAGCAGCCTCCGGGACTTACGCACAGATACGCAGTATTTT.

Turning to this clone: At one end the junction does not follow the germline gene, possibly because of a read error. Other DNA variants within this sample encode the same CDR3. The chain carries TRBV7-4 and TRBJ2-6; no clear D. Germline V gene sequence: CDR1 SGHVT, CDR2 SQSDAQ. The CDR3 is 17 amino acids. This CDR3 reads CASSSHGSQSRANVLTF. The DNA for the CDR3 is TGTGCCAGTAGCTCACACGGCTCACAAAGTCGGGCCAACGTCCTGACTTTC.

This chain links TRBV7-8 with TRBJ2-1, with 8 nucleotides matching TRBD2. The V segment lost 5 bases and the J segment 7 bases; nucleotides outside the gene matches: 10. CDR1 and CDR2 from the germline V gene are SGHVS and FQNEAQ. This CDR3 region has 15 residues. The CDR3 sequence: CASSRGAGDRNEQFF. The CDR3 DNA sequence: TGTGCCAGCAGCCGGGGAGCGGGAGACCGGAATGAGCAGTTCTTC.

The rearrangement uses TRBV6-5 and TRBJ1-6, with D possibly TRBD1 on 6 matching bases. Looked up from germline, CDR1 is MNHEY and CDR2 is SVGAGI. V was pared by 6 bases and J by 8 bases, with 8 bases between. The CDR3 sequence is 12 residues long. CDR3 nucleotides: TGTGCCAGCAGACCAGGGGATTCACCCCTCCACTTT. Protein sequence: CASRPGDSPLHF.

This chain joins TRBV7-3 and TRBJ1-1; 9 nucleotides line up with TRBD1. The V and J ends lost 0 bases and 5 bases, in that order; junction bases with no gene match: 7. This CDR3 has 16 residues. Looked up from germline, CDR1 is SGHTA and CDR2 is FQGTGA. The CDR3 sequence: CASSLTWTGDRTEAFF. CDR3 in DNA: TGTGCCAGCAGCTTAACCTGGACAGGGGATCGGACTGAAGCTTTCTTT. Complete variable domain (other parts from reference TRBV7-3 and TRBJ1-1): GAGVSQTPSNKVTEKGKYVELRCDPISGHTALYWYRQSLGQGPEFLIYFQGTGAADDSGLPNDRFFAVRPEGSVSTLKIQRTERGDSAVYLCASSLTWTGDRTEAFFGQGTRLTVV.

The V and J genes are TRBV5-1 and TRBJ1-2; the match to TRBD1 covers 8 bases. CDR1 is SGHRS and CDR2 is YFSETQ in the germline V gene. The CDR3 has 14 amino acids. With V trimmed by 4 bases and J by 3 bases, 5 bases remained unmatched. The CDR3 nucleotides read TGCGCCAGCAGCCGGGCGACAGGGGACTATGGCTACACCTTC. Amino acids: CASSRATGDYGYTF.

The V gene is TRBV6-4, the J gene TRBJ2-2, with TRBD2 matching over 8 bases. The J segment lost 5 bases and the V segment lost 11 bases, leaving 13 bases of the junction unmatched. CDR1 is MRHNA, CDR2 SNTAGT, per germline. This CDR3 is 15 amino acids long. The CDR3: CAGPIAGRDTGELFF. CDR3 bases: TGTGCCGGACCTATAGCGGGGCGTGATACCGGGGAGCTGTTTTTT.

V usage is TRBV29-1 and J usage is TRBJ2-7; D is perhaps TRBD2 (7 bases). The CDR3 length is 18 residues. V was shortened by 1 base and J by 3 bases, with 25 bases between the two germline ends. Germline CDR1 and CDR2: SQVTM and ANQGSEA. For the CDR3, the DNA is TGCAGCGTTGAAGTGGGGGGGGCGCGTACGACGCGCCTCTACGAGCAGTACGTC. Protein: CSVEVGGARTTRLYEQYV.

The chain combines TRBV18 with TRBJ1-5; 10 positions match TRBD1. V lost 4 bases to trimming and J lost 5 bases; unmatched junction nucleotides: 11. The CDR3 runs to 17 residues. The germline CDR1 and CDR2 sequences are KGHSH and LQKENI. CDR3 sequence (DNA): TGTGCCAGCTCACTAATTTCCGGGACAGGGGTTGATCAGCCCCAGCATTTT. Translating gives CASSLISGTGVDQPQHF. Complete variable domain (other parts from reference TRBV18 and TRBJ1-5): NAGVMQNPRHLVRRRGQEARLRCSPMKGHSHVYWYRQLPEEGLKFMVYLQKENIIDESGMPKERFSAEFPKEGPSILRIQQVVRGDSAAYFCASSLISGTGVDQPQHFGDGTRLSIL.

V and J are TRBV2 and TRBJ1-3; no clear D gene. V lost 10 bases, J lost 0 bases, and 13 bases lay in between. The CDR3 loop spans 14 amino acids. Germline CDR1 is SNHLY and CDR2 is FYNNEI. CDR3 loop: CANPAGLSGNTIYF. Written as DNA, the CDR3 is TGTGCCAACCCAGCGGGCCTCTCTGGAAACACCATATATTTT.

A single count supports this clone. The genes are TRBV6-5 and TRBJ2-6; no definite D call. V gave up 4 bases and J gave up 4 bases, with 11 bases separating them. CDR1 is MNHEY and CDR2 is SVGAGI in the germline V gene. CDR3 length equals 15 residues. CDR3 sequence reads: CASSSPSLGANVLTF. CDR3 DNA sequence: TGTGCCAGCAGTTCCCCCAGCCTCGGGGCCAACGTCCTGACTTTC.

This sequence joins TRBV7-3 and TRBJ2-3; TRBD1 matches 8 bases. This CDR3 region has 13 residues. Germline-derived CDR1 and CDR2 are SGHTA and FQGTGA. V lost 5 bases, J lost 4 bases, and 2 bases stayed unmatched. The CDR3 DNA reads TGTGCCAGCAGCCCGACAGGGGCAGATACGCAGTATTTT. Its protein is CASSPTGADTQYF. Complete variable domain (other parts from reference TRBV7-3 and TRBJ2-3): GAGVSQTPSNKVTEKGKYVELRCDPISGHTALYWYRQSLGQGPEFLIYFQGTGAADDSGLPNDRFFAVRPEGSVSTLKIQRTERGDSAVYLCASSPTGADTQYFGPGTRLTVL.

Here the CDR3 reads CASSPGNAETQYF. CDR3 nucleotide sequence: TGTGCCAGCAGCCCCGGAAACGCAGAGACCCAGTACTTC. This rearrangement joins TRBV5-4 to TRBJ2-5; D is unresolved. V was trimmed by 4 bases and J by 4 bases, leaving 11 bases between them. The germline V gene encodes CDR1 SGHNT and CDR2 YYREEE (reference sequence). The CDR3 consists of 13 residues.

CDR3 nucleotides: TGTGCCAGCAGTTGGGATCGCAATTCACCCCTCCACTTT. Translation gives CASSWDRNSPLHF. The chain links TRBV27 to TRBJ1-6; no firm D call. Germline-derived CDR1 and CDR2 are MNHEY and SMNVEV (reference sequence). V lost 4 bases and J 7 bases, leaving 8 bases between the germline ends. This CDR3 comprises 13 residues.

Here the CDR3 DNA reads TGCGCCAGCAGAAGGGGCAGGGACACTGGGGCCAACGTCCTGACTTTC. It yields the protein CASRRGRDTGANVLTF. The V and J genes are TRBV5-1 and TRBJ2-6; D is possibly TRBD1 (6 bases). The CDR3 covers 16 residues. Germline values: CDR1 SGHRS, CDR2 YFSETQ. Between the trimmed V and J ends, which lost 5 bases and 2 bases, there was a span of 14 bases.

J is TRBJ2-1 and V is TRBV4-2, with D perhaps being TRBD1 or TRBD2 (5 bases each). Looked up from germline, CDR1 is LGHNA and CDR2 is YNFKEQ. The CDR3 totals 13 residues. Deletions cut 3 bases from V and 2 bases from J, with 5 bases between. CDR3 DNA: TGTGCCAGCAGCCAGGGGGCCTACAATGAGCAGTTCTTC. Its protein is CASSQGAYNEQFF.

This chain uses TRBV5-1 with TRBJ2-3; D not resolved. This CDR3 comprises 16 residues. V was pared by 0 bases and J by 2 bases, with 13 bases between. The germline V gene has CDR1 SGHRS and CDR2 YFSETQ. The CDR3 is CASSLEMGGPTDTQYF. The DNA for the CDR3 is TGCGCCAGCAGCTTGGAAATGGGCGGTCCCACAGATACGCAGTATTTT.

This chain links TRBV7-9 with TRBJ2-7; tentative D call: TRBD2 (7 bases). The CDR3 spans 13 residues. The ends were cut back, 5 bases at V and 8 bases at J, with 16 bases in the middle. Germline V CDR1 and CDR2: SEHNR, FQNEAQ (reference sequence). The CDR3: CASSPPGGRQQYV. The CDR3 nucleotides are TGTGCCAGCAGCCCCCCGGGGGGCCGCCAGCAGTACGTC.

In nucleotides, the CDR3 is TGCAGCGTTGTGGCCCCAAGCATACAAAGTCGGGCCAACGTCCTGACTTTC. Translated, it gives CSVVAPSIQSRANVLTF. The chain links TRBV29-1 to TRBJ2-6; D is unclear. The V end was cut by 4 bases, the J end by 5 bases, with 21 bases between. The CDR3 is made up of 17 amino acids. Germline V gene lookup returns CDR1 SQVTM and CDR2 ANQGSEA.

The V call is TRBV7-6, the J call TRBJ2-5; D ambiguous. The CDR3 consists of 13 residues. Trimming took off 1 base at V and 7 bases at J, with 10 bases between the two ends. Per the germline V gene, CDR1 is SGHVS and CDR2 is FNYEAQ. Here the CDR3 DNA reads TGTGCCAGCAGCTTAGGGGATCTTGGGACCCAGTACTTC. Translation gives CASSLGDLGTQYF. Supplemented by reference TRBV7-6 and TRBJ2-5, the full variable domain reads GAGVSQSPRYKVTKRGQDVALRCDPISGHVSLYWYRQALGQGPEFLTYFNYEAQQDKSGLPNDRFSAERPEGSISTLTIQRTEQRDSAMYRCASSLGDLGTQYFGPGTRLLVL.

V is TRBV5-6 and J is TRBJ1-5; 7 nucleotides align to TRBD1. The CDR3 has 14 amino acids. J gave up 3 bases and V 2 bases, and 2 bases lay outside the gene matches. The germline V gene encodes CDR1 SGHDT and CDR2 YYEEEE. This CDR3 is CASSFQGDNQPQHF. The CDR3 region has the DNA TGTGCCAGCAGCTTTCAGGGGGACAATCAGCCCCAGCATTTT.

This clone has just a few counts. V usage is TRBV20-1 and J usage is TRBJ1-1; D remains ambiguous. Germline V gives CDR1 DFQATT, CDR2 SNEGSKA (reference sequence). The CDR3 has 11 residues. The germline V and J ends were trimmed by 5 bases and 5 bases, with 9 bases remaining between them. Written as DNA, the CDR3 is TGCAGTGCTGTTGAGTGGACTGAAGCTTTCTTT. This translates into CSAVEWTEAFF.

The count of this clone is one. CDR3 bases: TGTGCCTGGGAGACAGGGGCCAATGAGCAGTTCTTC. Translation gives CAWETGANEQFF. This rearrangement joins TRBV30 to TRBJ2-1; the match to TRBD1 covers 8 bases. Germline loops: CDR1 GTSNPN, CDR2 SVGIG (reference sequence). Trimming cost V 5 bases and J 6 bases; bases outside gene matches: 3. This CDR3 region has 12 residues. Supplemented by reference TRBV30 and TRBJ2-1, the full variable domain reads SQTIHQWPATLVQPVGSPLSLECTVEGTSNPNLYWYRQAAGRGLQLLFYSVGIGQISSEVPQNLSASRPQDRQFILSSKKLLLSDSGFYLCAWETGANEQFFGPGTRLTVL.